This T cell receptor (beta chain) appears in the sequencing data of a study of blood T cell repertoires in COVID-19 (dated by TCRdb to about 2020). Describing the broader study: Samples covering the acute and convalescent phases of COVID-19 were provided by collaborators in the United States, Italy and Spain. Samples were obtained from the ongoing ImmuneRACE study (first 160 participants) and from about 1,300 subjects provided by 6 global collaborators. Nearly every sample came with metadata listing a de-identified subject ID, COVID-19 status, age in years and sex. A freely available public database, intended as a resource for researchers studying the immune response to SARS-CoV-2, is where the repertoires were released. Where HLA class I and class II types were available, the types were taken from metadata supplied by the sample provider, not from assay-based typing. Deeply sampled blood TCRbeta repertoires from subjects exposed to, actively infected with, or recovered from COVID-19 were included in the dataset. The prospective study material was composed of cDNA or gDNA derived from T cells, B-cell-depleted T cells, or PBMCs. The investigation overall reported the following: How much clinical and demographic metadata was included differed by source and by participant, and the metadata was provided uncurated.

Participants in the prospective study were aged roughly 18 to 100 years, lived in some 24 United States geographic areas, and enrolled through a virtual design. Cohort assignment in the prospective study relied on participant-reported clinical history from a screening survey and a study questionnaire. Recovered participants in ImmuneRACE Cohort 3 were defined as having two consecutive negative NP/OP PCR tests, clearance from a healthcare professional, or resolution of symptoms. Each participant in the prospective study had whole blood, serum and a nasopharyngeal or oropharyngeal swab collected by mobile phlebotomists. Prospective study participants could optionally give additional blood draws and questionnaires over a roughly two-month period. Prospective study blood samples were shipped either frozen or at room temperature before DNA extraction. TCRbeta CDR3 regions were amplified from genomic DNA by means of the immunoSEQ Assay, a bias-controlled multiplex PCR. Under the source paper's analysis protocol: Nucleated cell counts per sample were estimated from amplification of reference gene primers within the assay. To quantify the absolute abundance of each unique TCRbeta CDR3 rearrangement, sequence reads were collapsed and filtered. For each sample, productive Simpson clonality was calculated as the square root of Simpson's diversity index over productive rearrangements. TCRdb re-hosts the immuneACCESS table, in-frame sequences only. Its copies lack some clones; in the studies checked, an unresolved V gene accounts for under half of them, and the cause for the rest is not known. The DNA gave D and trimming, while V, J and clone size come from that table. The sample has under 350,000 clones on record, roughly nine tenths of them singletons. 1.5% to 2% of the sample comes from the top ten.

Trimming removed 6 bases from V and 4 bases from J; the gene matches leave 6 bases unexplained. Taken from cysteine to phenylalanine, the CDR3 has 14 residues. The sequence is cut down to CDR3 DNA, 42 bases in frame from base 1. In the germline V gene, CDR1 corresponds to MGHDK and CDR2 to SYGVNS. About this clone: This clone's antigen is unknown. The record has no base qualities; no much larger clone is one base away.

The specimen sequenced was PBMCs or T cells enriched from blood (not recorded which). The TCR comes from a woman in her fifties or sixties who had recovered from COVID-19. The chain employs TRBV25-1 and TRBJ1-3; TRBD1 lines up with 7 middle nucleotides. The nucleotide sequence is TGTGCCAGCAGCCTCGGGACAGCCGGAAACACCATATATTTT. Translated, this gives CASSLGTAGNTIYF. The entire variable domain, with the stretches around the CDR3 drawn from the reference TRBV25-1 and TRBJ1-3 proteins, is EADIYQTPRYLVIGTGKKITLECSQTMGHDKMYWYQQDPGMELHLIHYSYGVNSTEKGDLSSESTVSRIRTEHFPLTLESARPSHTSQYLCASSLGTAGNTIYFGEGSWLTVV.